The present entry profiles one T cell receptor beta chain with its context. The antigen is not known. Both 60 Vbeta primers and 13 Jbeta primers went into the PCR. Profiling relied on immunoSEQ multiplex PCR, and the TCRdb table lists in-frame clones only, not all of them. Altogether roughly 87,000 clones are present, about 77% being singletons, with the ten largest covering about 4%. The sample is drawn from a study of cytomegalovirus exposure and HLA in healthy donors. Study observations and caveats: A later analysis reported that several of the most significant clusters appeared to be linked to common viral pathogens, among them Epstein-Barr virus. Apart from CMV serostatus, no immune exposure information was available. Later work associated 16,951 TCR beta sequences with HLA alleles at 0.05 false discovery rate. A missense DCLRE1C variant was associated with V- and J-gene trimming of TCR beta chains in a later analysis, and an independent cohort replicated the association.

The CDR3 runs 15 residues. V was pared by 0 bases and J by 9 bases, with 5 bases of the junction left unmatched. Germline V gene data show CDR1 as SGDLS and CDR2 as YYNGEE. What was sequenced was PBMCs. The gene calls are TRBV9 and TRBJ1-6, with 8 nucleotides matching TRBD1. The receptor was isolated from a man aged 55 to 69 in good health and CMV-seronegative. Here the CDR3 reads CASSVVAGGTSPLHF. The CDR3, as DNA: TGTGCCAGCAGCGTAGTGGCAGGGGGCACTTCACCCCTCCACTTT. Variable domain in full (rest from reference TRBV9 and TRBJ1-6): DSGVTQTPKHLITATGQRVTLRCSPRSGDLSVYWYQQSLDQGLQFLIQYYNGEERAKGNILERFSAQQFPDLHSELNLSSLELGDSALYFCASSVVAGGTSPLHFGNGTRLTVT.